These T cell receptor beta chains were read from a single sample in a study of Ad26.COV2.S vaccination and SARS-CoV-2 variants. TCRdb keeps only in-frame clones here, not all; method: immunoSEQ multiplex PCR. Of roughly 350,000 clones in the sample, about 88% were seen once. The sequencing here drew on peripheral blood, taken in a trial of Ad26.COV2.S vaccine versus placebo. The receptors come from a person between 18 and 60 years old who received the Ad26.COV2.S COVID-19 vaccine or a placebo. Each CDR3 is given with its conserved first and last residue. D genes are given only for firm matches. The size field is filled for only some rows; it gives once, few, many or a size class.

len | j_gene | v_gene | abundance | d_gene | CDR3nt | CDR3aa
13 | TRBJ2-7 | TRBV16 | NA | TRBD1 | TGTGCCAGCAGCCAGTCGAGGACAGGGGGCACAATCTTC | CASSQSRTGGTIF
13 | TRBJ1-5 | TRBV5-6 | NA | NA | TGTGCCAGCAGCTTGTTCGGGGCACGGCCCCAGCATTTT | CASSLFGARPQHF
15 | TRBJ2-7 | TRBV4-2 | NA | NA | TGTGCCAGCAGCCAAGCGGATAGAAATTCCTACGAGCAGTACTTC | CASSQADRNSYEQYF
14 | TRBJ1-2 | TRBV18 | NA | NA | TGTGCCAGCTCACCGGGGGGCCTAAACTATGGCTACACCTTC | CASSPGGLNYGYTF
14 | TRBJ1-1 | TRBV13 | NA | NA | TGTGCCAGCAGCCGTCCGGTCCCGAGAACTGAAGCTTTCTTT | CASSRPVPRTEAFF
16 | TRBJ2-1 | TRBV6-2/TRBV6-3 | NA | NA | TGTGCCAGCAGTTACTCGATGGCGGGGTCCTACAATGAGCAGTTCTTC | CASSYSMAGSYNEQFF
15 | TRBJ2-7 | TRBV12-5 | NA | TRBD1 | TGTGCTAGTGGTTTGGATATGGGACAGCTCTGGGAGCAGTACTTC | CASGLDMGQLWEQYF
17 | TRBJ2-7 | TRBV5-6 | NA | NA | TGTGCCAGCAGCTTGGCCAGATGGGAGCTAGCGACCTACGAGCAGTACTTC | CASSLARWELATYEQYF
12 | TRBJ1-3 | TRBV30 | NA | NA | TGTGCCTGGAGTGTTTCTGGAAACACCATATATTTT | CAWSVSGNTIYF
13 | TRBJ1-2 | TRBV12-3/TRBV12-4 | NA | NA | TGTGCCAGCAGGGTAACAGAGAACTATGGCTACACCTTC | CASRVTENYGYTF
15 | TRBJ1-2 | TRBV9 | NA | NA | TGTGCCAGCAGCCCGGGGACAAATTTTAACTATGGCTACACCTTC | CASSPGTNFNYGYTF
12 | TRBJ2-7 | TRBV19 | NA | NA | TGTGCCAGTACTGGCGGGTCCTACGAGCAGTACTTC | CASTGGSYEQYF
17 | TRBJ1-4 | TRBV7-2 | NA | NA | TGTGCCAGCAGCTCAGGTTGGGCAGGGGCATTTAATGAAAAACTGTTTTTT | CASSSGWAGAFNEKLFF
15 | TRBJ2-1 | TRBV7-3 | NA | TRBD2 | TGTGCCAGCAGCTCCCGGGGCGGGGGGGCTGGTGAGCAGTTCTTC | CASSSRGGGAGEQFF
16 | TRBJ2-4 | TRBV9 | NA | NA | TGTGCCAGCAGCGCTTCAAGGCCAGGGGCCAAAAACATTCAGTACTTC | CASSASRPGAKNIQYF
18 | TRBJ2-2 | TRBV24-1 | NA | TRBD1 | TGTGCCACCAGTGATGTGACAGGGGGTCCAAGGTACACCGGGGAGCTGTTTTTT | CATSDVTGGPRYTGELFF
14 | TRBJ1-2 | TRBV14 | NA | NA | TGTGCCAGCAGCCAAACTCGGGGGGCGGGTGGCTACACCTTC | CASSQTRGAGGYTF
15 | TRBJ1-2 | TRBV6-1 | NA | NA | TGTGCCAGCAGTGAAGAGTGGGAAACAAACTATGGCTACACCTTC | CASSEEWETNYGYTF
16 | TRBJ2-7 | TRBV5-6 | NA | NA | TGTGCCAGCAGCTTAAAGGGGGTGAGTGAATCCTACGAGCAGTACTTC | CASSLKGVSESYEQYF
14 | TRBJ1-2 | TRBV5-4 | once | NA | TGTGCCAGCAGCTTTTGGGGCACTAACTATGGCTACACCTTC | CASSFWGTNYGYTF